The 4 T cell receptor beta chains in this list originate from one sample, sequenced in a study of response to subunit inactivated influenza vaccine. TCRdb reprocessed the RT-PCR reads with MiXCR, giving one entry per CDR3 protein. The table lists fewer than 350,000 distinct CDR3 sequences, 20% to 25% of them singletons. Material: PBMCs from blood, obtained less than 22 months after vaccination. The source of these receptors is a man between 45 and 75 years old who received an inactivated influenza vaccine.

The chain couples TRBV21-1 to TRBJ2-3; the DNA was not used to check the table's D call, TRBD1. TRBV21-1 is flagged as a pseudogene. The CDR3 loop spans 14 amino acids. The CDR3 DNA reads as TGTGCCAGCAGCAAACTTGAGGGGACAGATACGCAGTATTTT. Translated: CASSKLEGTDTQYF.

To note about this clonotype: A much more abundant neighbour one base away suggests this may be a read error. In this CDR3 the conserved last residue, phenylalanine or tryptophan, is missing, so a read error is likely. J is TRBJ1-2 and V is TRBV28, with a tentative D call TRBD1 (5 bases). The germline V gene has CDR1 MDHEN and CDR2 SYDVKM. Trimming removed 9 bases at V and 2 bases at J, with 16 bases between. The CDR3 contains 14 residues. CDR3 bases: TGTGCCAGTGCCCCGGGACCGATCAACTATGGCTACACCGTC. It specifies CASAPGPINYGYTV.

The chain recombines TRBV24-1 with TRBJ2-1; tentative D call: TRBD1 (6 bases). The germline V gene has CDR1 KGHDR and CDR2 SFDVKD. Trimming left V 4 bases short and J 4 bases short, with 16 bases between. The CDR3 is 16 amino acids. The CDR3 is CATSDPSTGVYNEQFF. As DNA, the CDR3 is TGTGCCACCAGTGACCCCTCGACAGGAGTGTACAATGAGCAGTTCTTC.

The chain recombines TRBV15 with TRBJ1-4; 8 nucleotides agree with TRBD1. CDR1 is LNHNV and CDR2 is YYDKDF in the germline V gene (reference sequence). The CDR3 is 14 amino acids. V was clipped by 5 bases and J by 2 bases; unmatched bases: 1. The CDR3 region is CATSWTGTNEKLFF. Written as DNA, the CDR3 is TGTGCCACCAGCTGGACAGGGACTAATGAAAAACTGTTTTTT.